This is a list of T cell receptor beta chains from one sample in a study of blood T cell repertoires in COVID-19. The data were produced by immunoSEQ multiplex PCR, yet TCRdb's version contains in-frame clones alone and is incomplete. The sample has about 280,000 clones; roughly 85% are singletons. The sample comprised peripheral blood. Receptor source: a woman younger than 45 with active or convalescent COVID-19. CDR3s include the opening cysteine and the closing phenylalanine or tryptophan. D genes are given only for firm matches. Expanded clones get a size class; other rows say once, few or many, or leave the size out.

abundance: NA; j_gene: TRBJ2-2; d_gene: TRBD2; v_gene: TRBV6-2/TRBV6-3; CDR3nt: TGTGCCAGCAGTTATCCCCGGGGAGGGAGCACCGGGGAGCTGTTTTTT; CDR3aa: CASSYPRGGSTGELFF
abundance: NA; j_gene: TRBJ2-7; d_gene: NA; v_gene: TRBV18; CDR3nt: TGTGCCAGCTCCCGTCAGACAGCAGACGAGCAGTACTTC; CDR3aa: CASSRQTADEQYF
abundance: NA; j_gene: TRBJ1-2; d_gene: TRBD1; v_gene: TRBV7-8; CDR3nt: TGTGCCAGCAGCTTAGAACCGGGACAGGGGGGCTACACCTTC; CDR3aa: CASSLEPGQGGYTF
abundance: once; j_gene: TRBJ2-2; d_gene: NA; v_gene: TRBV10-1; CDR3nt: TGCGCCAGCAGTTCCGGGTCCTACACCGGGGAGCTGTTTTTT; CDR3aa: CASSSGSYTGELFF
abundance: NA; j_gene: TRBJ1-2; d_gene: TRBD1; v_gene: TRBV6-5; CDR3nt: TGTGCCAGCAGTTACTTGACAGGGGGCCAGGATGGCTACACCTTC; CDR3aa: CASSYLTGGQDGYTF
abundance: once; j_gene: TRBJ2-5; d_gene: NA; v_gene: TRBV27; CDR3nt: TGTGCCAGCAGTTTCTATAATCAAGAGACCCAGTACTTC; CDR3aa: CASSFYNQETQYF
abundance: NA; j_gene: TRBJ2-7; d_gene: NA; v_gene: TRBV27; CDR3nt: TGTGCCAGCAGCTCGTCCGCAGGATTCGTTCGTACGGTGCAGTACTTC; CDR3aa: CASSSSAGFVRTVQYF
abundance: NA; j_gene: TRBJ1-5; d_gene: NA; v_gene: TRBV21-1; CDR3nt: TGTGCCAGCAGCAAAAACTGCGCACAGAGAGTCCACCAACTTAGCAATCAGCCCCAGCATTTT; CDR3aa: CASSKNCAQRVHQLSNQPQHF
abundance: NA; j_gene: TRBJ2-3; d_gene: NA; v_gene: TRBV11-3; CDR3nt: TGTGCCAGCGCTGCGGGGCAAGATACGCAGTATTTT; CDR3aa: CASAAGQDTQYF
abundance: NA; j_gene: TRBJ1-1; d_gene: NA; v_gene: TRBV29-1; CDR3nt: TGCAGCGTTGAGGAGGGCCTCGGAGCTTTCTTT; CDR3aa: CSVEEGLGAFF
abundance: NA; j_gene: TRBJ1-2; d_gene: NA; v_gene: TRBV9; CDR3nt: TGTGCCAGCAGCGTAGTATCACAGTCTGACGATGGCTACACCTTC; CDR3aa: CASSVVSQSDDGYTF
abundance: NA; j_gene: TRBJ2-5; d_gene: TRBD2; v_gene: TRBV7-9; CDR3nt: TGTGCCAGCAGCTTGTTAAGCCATCCGGGACTAGGGATACAAGAGACCCAGTACTTC; CDR3aa: CASSLLSHPGLGIQETQYF
abundance: few; j_gene: TRBJ1-3; d_gene: NA; v_gene: TRBV27; CDR3nt: TGTGCCAGCAGCCCAGGGTCCGGAAACACCATATATTTT; CDR3aa: CASSPGSGNTIYF
abundance: few; j_gene: TRBJ2-7; d_gene: TRBD1; v_gene: TRBV19; CDR3nt: TGTGCCAGTAGTGCCCGGACAGGGCTTAGCTCCTACGAGCAGTACTTC; CDR3aa: CASSARTGLSSYEQYF
abundance: few; j_gene: TRBJ2-7; d_gene: NA; v_gene: TRBV5-4; CDR3nt: TGTGCCAGCAGCCCGGACAGATACTACGAGCAGTACTTC; CDR3aa: CASSPDRYYEQYF
abundance: NA; j_gene: TRBJ2-3; d_gene: TRBD2; v_gene: TRBV2; CDR3nt: TGTGCCAGCAGTGTAGCGGGGGGGCGCACAGATACGCAGTATTTT; CDR3aa: CASSVAGGRTDTQYF
abundance: NA; j_gene: TRBJ2-7; d_gene: NA; v_gene: TRBV6-6; CDR3nt: TGTGCCAGCAGTTACATAGGGAGGCCCTACGAGCAGTACTTC; CDR3aa: CASSYIGRPYEQYF
abundance: NA; j_gene: TRBJ1-2; d_gene: TRBD1; v_gene: TRBV5-1; CDR3nt: TGCGCCAGCAGCTTGGTAGACAGGGGGAACGGCTACACCTTC; CDR3aa: CASSLVDRGNGYTF
abundance: NA; j_gene: TRBJ1-1; d_gene: NA; v_gene: TRBV7-3; CDR3nt: TGTGCCAGCAGCTTAATTGGGGGCAGGGGTACTGAAGCTTTCTTT; CDR3aa: CASSLIGGRGTEAFF
abundance: NA; j_gene: TRBJ2-5; d_gene: TRBD2; v_gene: TRBV19; CDR3nt: TGTGCCAGTAGTAAGGCGGGGGGGACGGAAGAGACCCAGTACTTC; CDR3aa: CASSKAGGTEETQYF
abundance: once; j_gene: TRBJ2-1; d_gene: NA; v_gene: TRBV18; CDR3nt: TGTGCCAGCTCACCACGGCCTAGTCTAGAGGACTACAATGAGCAGTTCTTC; CDR3aa: CASSPRPSLEDYNEQFF
abundance: NA; j_gene: TRBJ1-3; d_gene: NA; v_gene: TRBV15; CDR3nt: TGTGCCACCAGCAGAGAACAGGGAACTGGAAACACCATATATTTT; CDR3aa: CATSREQGTGNTIYF
abundance: NA; j_gene: TRBJ1-2; d_gene: TRBD1; v_gene: TRBV6-5; CDR3nt: TGTGCCAGCAGCCAGGACAGGGGGCGCAGCTATGGCTACACCTTC; CDR3aa: CASSQDRGRSYGYTF
abundance: NA; j_gene: TRBJ2-5; d_gene: NA; v_gene: TRBV9; CDR3nt: TGTGCCAGCAGCGTAGATGTCTCCCAAGAGACCCAGTACTTC; CDR3aa: CASSVDVSQETQYF
abundance: NA; j_gene: TRBJ1-1; d_gene: NA; v_gene: TRBV6-2/TRBV6-3; CDR3nt: TGTGCCAGCAGTTACTCGAGTGGCGGAGGCACTGAAGCTTTCTTT; CDR3aa: CASSYSSGGGTEAFF
abundance: NA; j_gene: TRBJ2-2; d_gene: NA; v_gene: TRBV7-2; CDR3nt: TGTGCCAGCAGTTCACAGGGAATGAACACCGGGGAGCTGTTTTTT; CDR3aa: CASSSQGMNTGELFF
abundance: NA; j_gene: TRBJ2-7; d_gene: TRBD1; v_gene: TRBV7-2; CDR3nt: TGTGCCAGCAGCTTAGTTATTTTGGCGACAGGGTCCTACGAGCAGTACTTC; CDR3aa: CASSLVILATGSYEQYF
abundance: NA; j_gene: TRBJ1-5; d_gene: NA; v_gene: TRBV6-5; CDR3nt: TGTGCCAGCAGGTTACAGGCTCATAGCAATCAGCCCCAGCATTTT; CDR3aa: CASRLQAHSNQPQHF
abundance: once; j_gene: TRBJ1-6; d_gene: NA; v_gene: TRBV6-2/TRBV6-3; CDR3nt: TGTGCCAGCAGTTACCGGTCGGGTCGCAATTCACCCCTCCACTTT; CDR3aa: CASSYRSGRNSPLHF
abundance: NA; j_gene: TRBJ1-1; d_gene: TRBD1; v_gene: TRBV6-4; CDR3nt: TGTGCCAGCAGCGAGGACAGGGGAGTAGCTTTCTTT; CDR3aa: CASSEDRGVAFF
abundance: NA; j_gene: TRBJ1-3; d_gene: NA; v_gene: TRBV6-4; CDR3nt: TGTGCCAGCAGTGAAGTGGGAAGGACTTACTCTGGAAACACCATATATTTT; CDR3aa: CASSEVGRTYSGNTIYF
abundance: NA; j_gene: TRBJ2-5; d_gene: TRBD2; v_gene: TRBV5-8; CDR3nt: TGTGCCAGCAGCTTGGCGGGGGGAAGGCCCCAAGAGACCCAGTACTTC; CDR3aa: CASSLAGGRPQETQYF
abundance: few; j_gene: TRBJ1-2; d_gene: NA; v_gene: TRBV7-8; CDR3nt: TGTGCCAGCAGCTTGATTAGTTCGTCGGGCTACACCTTC; CDR3aa: CASSLISSSGYTF
abundance: NA; j_gene: TRBJ2-2; d_gene: NA; v_gene: TRBV18; CDR3nt: TGTGCCAGCTCCCATGCCCGGGGGAACACCGGGGAGCTGTTTTTT; CDR3aa: CASSHARGNTGELFF
abundance: NA; j_gene: TRBJ2-1; d_gene: NA; v_gene: TRBV6-2/TRBV6-3; CDR3nt: TGTGCCAGCAGTCCAAAGGGGGAGCAGTTCTTC; CDR3aa: CASSPKGEQFF
abundance: once; j_gene: TRBJ1-2; d_gene: NA; v_gene: TRBV19; CDR3nt: TGTGCCAGTAGTCCCCTGACTGGACAGCTAAACTATGGCTACACCTTC; CDR3aa: CASSPLTGQLNYGYTF
abundance: NA; j_gene: TRBJ2-5; d_gene: TRBD1; v_gene: TRBV15; CDR3nt: TGTGCCACCAGCAGATGGGACAGGCAAGAGACCCAGTACTTC; CDR3aa: CATSRWDRQETQYF
abundance: NA; j_gene: TRBJ2-3; d_gene: TRBD2; v_gene: TRBV27; CDR3nt: TGTGCCAGCAGCAACCGAGATAGTGAGTTAGCGGGGGACACAGATACGCAGTATTTT; CDR3aa: CASSNRDSELAGDTDTQYF
abundance: NA; j_gene: TRBJ1-2; d_gene: TRBD1; v_gene: TRBV2; CDR3nt: TGTGCCAGCAGTGATCCCGGGACAGGGGGTGGCTACACCTTC; CDR3aa: CASSDPGTGGGYTF
abundance: NA; j_gene: TRBJ2-6; d_gene: TRBD1; v_gene: TRBV5-1; CDR3nt: TGCGCCAGCTCTCAGGACAGGGGAATCCGCTCTGGGGCCAACGTCCTGACTTTC; CDR3aa: CASSQDRGIRSGANVLTF
abundance: NA; j_gene: TRBJ2-1; d_gene: TRBD1; v_gene: TRBV25-1; CDR3nt: TGTGCCAGCAGCTTAGGACAGGGTCCCTACAATGAGCAGTTCTTC; CDR3aa: CASSLGQGPYNEQFF
abundance: few; j_gene: TRBJ1-2; d_gene: NA; v_gene: TRBV6-2/TRBV6-3; CDR3nt: TGTGCCAGCAGCTTCGGGTGGGAGTATGGCTACACCTTC; CDR3aa: CASSFGWEYGYTF
abundance: NA; j_gene: TRBJ2-3; d_gene: NA; v_gene: TRBV2; CDR3nt: TGTGCCAGCAGATCTAGCACAGATACGCAGTATTTT; CDR3aa: CASRSSTDTQYF
abundance: NA; j_gene: TRBJ1-1; d_gene: NA; v_gene: TRBV28; CDR3nt: TGTGCCAGCAGTCTGCCACAGGGTTCGATCACTGAAGCTTTCTTT; CDR3aa: CASSLPQGSITEAFF
abundance: NA; j_gene: TRBJ1-2; d_gene: TRBD1; v_gene: TRBV24-1; CDR3nt: TGTGCCACGGGGACAGGCTATGGCTACACCTTC; CDR3aa: CATGTGYGYTF
abundance: once; j_gene: TRBJ2-7; d_gene: TRBD1; v_gene: TRBV4-3; CDR3nt: TGCGCCAGCAGCCAAGGGACAGGGCCTGAGTACGAGCAGTACTTC; CDR3aa: CASSQGTGPEYEQYF
abundance: NA; j_gene: TRBJ2-7; d_gene: TRBD1; v_gene: TRBV19; CDR3nt: TGTGCCAGTAGTTGGACAGGGAGCTCCTACGAGCAGTACTTC; CDR3aa: CASSWTGSSYEQYF
abundance: NA; j_gene: TRBJ1-3; d_gene: NA; v_gene: TRBV7-9; CDR3nt: TGTGCCAGCAGCTTAAGCAGGGATCTGGGAAACACCATATATTTT; CDR3aa: CASSLSRDLGNTIYF
abundance: NA; j_gene: TRBJ1-2; d_gene: NA; v_gene: TRBV4-3; CDR3nt: TGCGCCAGCAGCCAAGATGGGTCAGGACTGTTCCCCTACACCTTC; CDR3aa: CASSQDGSGLFPYTF
abundance: NA; j_gene: TRBJ2-7; d_gene: NA; v_gene: TRBV30; CDR3nt: TGTGCCTGGAATGGGGGCCCATCCTACGAGCAGTACTTC; CDR3aa: CAWNGGPSYEQYF
abundance: NA; j_gene: TRBJ2-3; d_gene: TRBD2; v_gene: TRBV7-2; CDR3nt: TGTGCCAGCAGCCCACAGCCTATACTAGCGGGGCGACGCACAGATACGCAGTATTTT; CDR3aa: CASSPQPILAGRRTDTQYF
abundance: NA; j_gene: TRBJ2-1; d_gene: NA; v_gene: TRBV9; CDR3nt: TGTGCCAGCAGCCCGCACTTCAATGAGCAGTTCTTC; CDR3aa: CASSPHFNEQFF
abundance: NA; j_gene: TRBJ1-2; d_gene: TRBD1; v_gene: TRBV3-1/TRBV3-2; CDR3nt: TGTGCCAGCAGACCTGACAGGGGGGTCTATGGCTACACCTTC; CDR3aa: CASRPDRGVYGYTF
abundance: NA; j_gene: TRBJ1-5; d_gene: TRBD1; v_gene: TRBV7-8; CDR3nt: TGTGCCAGCAGCTTAGCAGGGGGCGCGAATAGCAATCAGCCCCAGCATTTT; CDR3aa: CASSLAGGANSNQPQHF
abundance: NA; j_gene: TRBJ2-1; d_gene: NA; v_gene: TRBV6-2/TRBV6-3; CDR3nt: TGTGCCAGCAGTTCTAATTTCATCTATGAGCAGTTCTTC; CDR3aa: CASSSNFIYEQFF
abundance: NA; j_gene: TRBJ1-6; d_gene: TRBD1; v_gene: TRBV5-8; CDR3nt: TGTGCCAGCAGCCCCGACAGGGGGACCTATAATTCACCCCTCCACTTT; CDR3aa: CASSPDRGTYNSPLHF
abundance: NA; j_gene: TRBJ2-6; d_gene: NA; v_gene: TRBV13; CDR3nt: TGTGCCAGCAGCTCGAACCCGGGACTCCGCTCTGGGGCCAACGTCCTGACTTTC; CDR3aa: CASSSNPGLRSGANVLTF
abundance: NA; j_gene: TRBJ2-2; d_gene: NA; v_gene: TRBV5-4; CDR3nt: TGTGCCAGCAGCTCACAGCCCTCGGCCCCCACCGGGGAGCTGTTTTTT; CDR3aa: CASSSQPSAPTGELFF
abundance: once; j_gene: TRBJ1-2; d_gene: TRBD1; v_gene: TRBV7-6; CDR3nt: TGTGCCAGCAGCCCCCACTTGGGACAGGGGAGGAGTGACTATGGCTACACCTTC; CDR3aa: CASSPHLGQGRSDYGYTF
abundance: NA; j_gene: TRBJ2-4; d_gene: TRBD1; v_gene: TRBV5-1; CDR3nt: TGCGCCAGCAGCTTGGAACAGGGGGCGAAGTACATTCAGTACTTC; CDR3aa: CASSLEQGAKYIQYF